One and the same sample provided the 23 T cell receptor beta chains below, sequenced in a study of shared clonotypes between healthy human individuals. Sequencing used immunoSEQ multiplex PCR; TCRdb keeps in-frame clones, though not all of them. Of approximately 320,000 clones in the sample, 87% were seen once. The sequencing input was memory CD8+ T cells sorted from blood. Subset meaning: CD45RO+ cells pooled with CCR7-negative TemRA cells. The origin of the receptors is a man aged 18 to 30 in good health.

This clone was seen only a few times. It is likely a read error: a sequence one base away is far more abundant. The chain combines TRBV10-2 with TRBJ2-7; D may be TRBD1 (7 bases). Trimming shortened V by 6 bases and J by 2 bases, and 11 bases separated the two germline ends. The germline V gene has CDR1 WSHSY and CDR2 SAAADI. The CDR3 spans 13 residues. The CDR3 is CASSPGGPYEQYF. In DNA form, the CDR3 reads TGCGCCAGCAGCCCAGGGGGGCCCTACGAGCAGTACTTC.

The chain has TRBV13 and TRBJ2-7; D unresolved. V lost 5 bases and J 2 bases, leaving 7 bases between the germline ends. The CDR3 is made up of 12 amino acids. Germline lookup yields CDR1 PRHDT and CDR2 FYEKMQ (reference sequence). As DNA, the CDR3 is TGTGCCAGCAGCACCGGGCCCTACGAGCAGTACTTC. It specifies CASSTGPYEQYF.

This clone has only a few counts. This chain uses TRBV27 with TRBJ2-1; 7 bases map to TRBD1. V was pared by 7 bases and J by 3 bases, with 6 bases of the junction left unmatched. Looked up from germline, CDR1 is MNHEY and CDR2 is SMNVEV (reference sequence). CDR3 length equals 14 residues. In nucleotides, the CDR3 is TGTGCCAGCAATCGACAGGGCGTCTACAATGAGCAGTTCTTC. Translated: CASNRQGVYNEQFF.

The chain uses TRBV28 and TRBJ2-1; 7 bases agree with TRBD1. Germline V CDR1 and CDR2: MDHEN, SYDVKM. The CDR3 has 16 amino acids. V was clipped by 6 bases and J by 0 bases; unmatched bases: 8. CDR3 region: CASSSGQRYSYNEQFF. The CDR3 bases are TGTGCCAGCAGCTCGGGACAGAGATACTCCTACAATGAGCAGTTCTTC.

The gene calls are TRBV7-9 and TRBJ2-2; D not certain. CDR1 is SEHNR, CDR2 FQNEAQ, per germline (reference sequence). V was clipped by 1 base and J by 3 bases, with 15 bases between them. The CDR3 has 17 amino acids. This CDR3 is CASSLDWAARDTGELFF. Written as DNA, the CDR3 is TGTGCCAGCAGCTTAGATTGGGCCGCGCGTGACACCGGGGAGCTGTTTTTT.

The gene calls are TRBV5-8 and TRBJ2-1; 8 nucleotides line up with TRBD2. The trim removed 2 bases at V and 2 bases at J, leaving 3 bases unmatched. The CDR3 totals 15 residues. Germline CDR1 and CDR2: SGHTS and YDEGEE. CDR3 residues: CASSFREGTYNEQFF. The CDR3 nucleotides are TGTGCCAGCAGCTTCCGGGAGGGCACCTACAATGAGCAGTTCTTC. The full variable domain, in which reference TRBV5-8 and TRBJ2-1 provide the parts outside the CDR3, is EAGVTQSPTHLIKTRGQQATLRCSPISGHTSVYWYQQALGLGLQFLLWYDEGEERNRGNFPPRFSGRQFPNYSSELNVNALELEDSALYLCASSFREGTYNEQFFGPGTRLTVL.

This clone was detected a few times. The rearrangement uses TRBV4-3 and TRBJ2-7, with 13 bases aligning to TRBD2. This CDR3 contains 16 residues. The V gene end was trimmed by 0 bases and the J gene end by 6 bases; junction bases not matched to a gene: 5. Germline V CDR1 and CDR2: LGHNA, YSLEER. DNA for the CDR3: TGCGCCAGCAGCCAAGATCGGACTAGCGGGGGCGGCGAGCAGTACTTC. This translates into CASSQDRTSGGGEQYF.

This chain joins TRBV9 and TRBJ2-1; D possibly corresponds to TRBD2 (5 bases). The CDR3 has 19 amino acids. Looked up from germline, CDR1 is SGDLS and CDR2 is YYNGEE. V was pared by 0 bases and J by 0 bases, with 19 bases between. As DNA, the CDR3 is TGTGCCAGCAGCGTAGTACCACTTGGCGGGCCGAGCTCCTACAATGAGCAGTTCTTC. It encodes CASSVVPLGGPSSYNEQFF.

The chain uses TRBV9 and TRBJ2-5; 15 bases are shared with TRBD2. The ends lost 4 bases at V and 5 bases at J; junction bases unmatched: 9. The CDR3 spans 17 residues. Germline loops: CDR1 SGDLS, CDR2 YYNGEE. CDR3: CASSPTGLAGGFETQYF. The CDR3 DNA is TGTGCCAGCAGCCCGACGGGACTAGCGGGAGGTTTTGAGACCCAGTACTTC.

Regarding this clone: This sample includes further DNA sequences coding for the same CDR3. The chain couples TRBV11-2 to TRBJ2-7; D gene unclear. Per germline, CDR1 SGHAT and CDR2 FQNNGV. Trimming removed 3 bases at V and 7 bases at J, with 10 bases between. This CDR3 comprises 12 residues. Here the CDR3 DNA reads TGTGCCAGCAGCTTGGGCCCCCTAGAGCAGTACTTC. Translated, it gives CASSLGPLEQYF.

This clone was recorded at least ten times. The rearrangement joins TRBV27 to TRBJ2-6, with TRBD1 matching 9 bases. This CDR3 comprises 16 residues. Per the germline V gene, CDR1 is MNHEY and CDR2 is SMNVEV (reference sequence). After removal of 8 bases from V and 2 bases from J, the junction contained 7 bases not matched to a gene. The CDR3 protein is CASGTTGGAGANVLTF. In DNA form, the CDR3 reads TGTGCCAGCGGTACCACAGGGGGCGCTGGGGCCAACGTCCTGACTTTC.

The rearrangement links TRBV10-3 to TRBJ2-2; perhaps TRBD2 as D (5 bases). This CDR3 is built from 17 residues. V lost 0 bases to trimming and J lost 7 bases, with 18 bases between them. CDR1 ENHRY and CDR2 SYGVKD come from the germline V gene. The CDR3 is CAISESRASRYGGELFF. CDR3 in DNA: TGTGCCATCAGTGAGTCGAGGGCTAGCCGTTACGGCGGGGAGCTGTTTTTT.

This clone was picked up one time. This rearrangement joins TRBV6-1 to TRBJ2-5, with 10 bases lining up with TRBD2. CDR1 MNHNS and CDR2 SASEGT come from the germline V gene. V lost 7 bases and J lost 7; bases outside the gene matches: 12. The CDR3 runs 15 residues. For the CDR3, the DNA is TGTGCCAGCACCTTAGACCTAGCGGGAGTGGGGACCCAGTACTTC. Its translation is CASTLDLAGVGTQYF.

This clone was observed a single time. This chain links TRBV13 with TRBJ2-5; 14 positions match TRBD2. The ends lost 6 bases at V and 4 bases at J; junction bases unmatched: 10. Germline V gives CDR1 PRHDT, CDR2 FYEKMQ (reference sequence). The CDR3 is made up of 17 amino acids. The CDR3 DNA sequence: TGTGCCAGCAGACCATTTGGGACTAGCGGGAGTAGAGAGACCCAGTACTTC. Translation gives CASRPFGTSGSRETQYF.

This clone was seen only once. The chain carries TRBV9 and TRBJ2-1, with 9 bases matching TRBD2. Germline V lookup: CDR1 SGDLS, CDR2 YYNGEE. CDR3 length: 15 amino acids. V was clipped by 0 bases and J by 8 bases; unmatched bases: 6. The CDR3 DNA sequence: TGTGCCAGCAGCGTAGGAAGTAGCGGGAGCTATGAGCAGTTCTTC. Protein: CASSVGSSGSYEQFF.

V usage is TRBV4-1 and J usage is TRBJ2-5; 7 bases align to TRBD2. The ends lost 4 bases at V and 4 bases at J; junction bases unmatched: 9. Germline values: CDR1 MGHRA, CDR2 YSYEKL. The CDR3 runs to 15 residues. The CDR3: CASSPRIAGGETQYF. The CDR3 coding sequence is TGCGCCAGCAGCCCCAGGATAGCGGGCGGAGAGACCCAGTACTTC.

The rearrangement joins TRBV5-6 to TRBJ1-1; no reliable D call. Between the trimmed V and J ends, which lost 4 bases and 5 bases, there was a span of 15 bases. There are 14 residues in the CDR3. Germline V CDR1 and CDR2: SGHDT, YYEEEE. CDR3 in amino acids: CASSLGLSGTEAFF. The CDR3 DNA follows: TGTGCCAGCAGCCTAGGGTTATCGGGAACTGAAGCTTTCTTT.

V is TRBV11-2 and J is TRBJ2-5, with D possibly matching TRBD2 (6 bases). Germline lookup yields CDR1 SGHAT and CDR2 FQNNGV. The CDR3 consists of 16 residues. Trimming cost V 5 bases and J 7 bases, with 23 bases left between them. DNA for the CDR3: TGTGCCAGCAGCCCCTTATCCAACGGAGGGCCGGTGACCCAGTACTTC. This encodes CASSPLSNGGPVTQYF.

The chain combines TRBV7-9 with TRBJ1-1, with D unclear. V lost 7 bases and J 7 bases, leaving 16 bases between the germline ends. This CDR3 is 13 amino acids long. Germline lookup yields CDR1 SEHNR and CDR2 FQNEAQ (reference sequence). Here the CDR3 DNA reads TGTGCCAGCACCACGATCCGCGTGGGTGAAGCTTTCTTT. Translating it yields CASTTIRVGEAFF. Drawing the rest from reference TRBV7-9 and TRBJ1-1, the complete variable domain is DTGVSQNPRHKITKRGQNVTFRCDPISEHNRLYWYRQTLGQGPEFLTYFQNEAQLEKSRLLSDRFSAERPKGSFSTLEIQRTEQGDSAMYLCASTTIRVGEAFFGQGTRLTVV.

The DNA for the CDR3 is TGTGCCAGCAGCCCAACGGGTAGTTTATCCGAGCAGTACTTC. Protein product: CASSPTGSLSEQYF. The V and J genes are TRBV7-3 and TRBJ2-7; D is undetermined. This CDR3 spans 14 amino acids. The V end lost 5 bases, the J end lost 6 bases, and 17 bases lay between the germline ends. CDR1 is SGHTA and CDR2 is FQGTGA in the germline V gene.

The chain carries TRBV4-1 and TRBJ1-6, with 7 bases that match TRBD1. After removal of 3 bases from V and 0 bases from J, the junction contained 8 bases not matched to a gene. Germline V gene data show CDR1 as MGHRA and CDR2 as YSYEKL. The CDR3 sequence is 18 residues long. The CDR3 coding sequence is TGCGCCAGCAGCCAGTTACAGGGGCTCAGCTCCTATAATTCACCCCTCCACTTT. This sequence encodes CASSQLQGLSSYNSPLHF.

The chain links TRBV2 to TRBJ2-3; D may be TRBD1 or TRBD2 (5 bases each). V dropped 3 bases and J dropped 0 bases, with 10 bases sitting between them. The CDR3 runs 15 residues. Germline assignment: CDR1 SNHLY and CDR2 FYNNEI. The CDR3 spells CASSDRDLSTDTQYF. DNA of the CDR3: TGTGCCAGCAGTGATAGGGACCTCAGCACAGATACGCAGTATTTT.

This sequence joins TRBV4-1 and TRBJ2-5; D may be TRBD2 (6 bases). The CDR3 loop spans 17 amino acids. V shed 4 bases and J shed 4 bases, with 22 bases lying between them. In germline, CDR1 is MGHRA, CDR2 YSYEKL. The CDR3 loop is CASSLLGPGARLETQYF. Written as DNA, the CDR3 is TGCGCCAGCAGCCTATTGGGACCGGGAGCGAGATTAGAGACCCAGTACTTC.